This is a list of T cell receptor beta chains from one sample in a study of cytomegalovirus exposure and HLA in healthy donors. Only in-frame clones appear in the TCRdb table, and some are missing; sequencing was by immunoSEQ multiplex PCR. The sample holds around 140,000 clones, roughly 75% seen once. What was sequenced was PBMCs. All receptors derive from a middle-aged man in good health and CMV-seronegative. The CDR3 runs from the conserved cysteine through the conserved F or W. D genes are given only for firm matches. Not every row has a clone size; where given, it reads once, few, many or a size class.

d_gene	j_gene	v_gene	abundance	CDR3aa	CDR3nt
.	TRBJ1-2	TRBV28	.	CASSFSRSESANYGYTF	TGTGCCAGCAGTTTCAGTCGGTCGGAGTCAGCTAACTATGGCTACACCTTC
.	TRBJ2-1	TRBV29-1	.	CSVRRLHTGNEQFF	TGCAGCGTTAGGAGACTTCACACGGGGAATGAGCAGTTCTTC
TRBD1	TRBJ2-6	TRBV18	.	CASSGQGLRANVLTF	TGTGCCAGCTCAGGACAGGGGCTCAGGGCCAACGTCCTGACTTTC
.	TRBJ2-2	TRBV4-1	few	CASSGGQGGTGELFF	TGCGCCAGCAGCGGGGGCCAGGGAGGGACCGGGGAGCTGTTTTTT
.	TRBJ1-1	TRBV5-1	.	CASSLDGGTEAFF	TGCGCCAGCAGCTTGGACGGGGGCACTGAAGCTTTCTTT
.	TRBJ1-5	TRBV7-2	once	CASSLARPSIYSNQPQHF	TGTGCCAGCAGCTTAGCCAGGCCCTCAATTTATAGCAATCAGCCCCAGCATTTT
TRBD2	TRBJ2-5	TRBV10-3	once	CAISGGEGPQETQYF	TGTGCCATCAGTGGCGGGGAGGGGCCCCAAGAGACCCAGTACTTC
TRBD1	TRBJ1-2	TRBV10-3	once	CAISQGDYGYTF	TGTGCCATCAGTCAGGGGGACTATGGCTACACCTTC
.	TRBJ1-2	TRBV14	.	CASSQDRVSGYTF	TGTGCCAGCAGCCAAGACAGGGTGAGCGGCTACACCTTC
.	TRBJ2-7	TRBV28	.	CASSLSPSLSYEQYF	TGTGCCAGCAGTTTATCTCCATCCCTTTCCTACGAGCAGTACTTC
.	TRBJ1-2	TRBV6-1	.	CASSEPGRPGNYGYTF	TGTGCCAGCAGTGAACCGGGCAGGCCGGGGAACTATGGCTACACCTTC
TRBD1	TRBJ1-6	TRBV18	.	CASSPGQGASSPLHF	TGTGCCAGCTCACCAGGACAGGGTGCAAGTTCACCCCTCCACTTT
TRBD1	TRBJ2-5	TRBV6-5	.	CASGQGYQETQYF	TGTGCCTCAGGACAGGGGTACCAAGAGACCCAGTACTTC
TRBD1	TRBJ1-4	TRBV5-5	.	CASSFQGADEKLFF	TGTGCCAGCAGCTTCCAGGGGGCGGATGAAAAACTGTTTTTT
.	TRBJ2-7	TRBV7-8	.	CASSSRYEQYF	TGTGCCAGCAGCTCCCGCTACGAGCAGTACTTC
.	TRBJ1-3	TRBV2	few	CASGRGSGNTIYF	TGTGCCAGCGGACGGGGCTCTGGAAACACCATATATTTT
.	TRBJ2-1	TRBV2	.	CASLQVAEQFF	TGTGCCAGTTTACAGGTAGCAGAGCAGTTCTTC
TRBD1	TRBJ1-2	TRBV7-8	.	CASSPLQGVGGYTF	TGTGCCAGCAGCCCACTACAGGGGGTAGGAGGCTACACCTTC
.	TRBJ1-1	TRBV7-9	.	CSSSSLEGHPNTEAFF	TGTTCCAGCAGCTCATTAGAGGGACACCCGAACACTGAAGCTTTCTTT
TRBD1	TRBJ1-2	TRBV4-3	.	CASSQDYDRGPSPGYTF	TGCGCCAGCAGCCAAGATTACGACAGGGGGCCTTCTCCTGGCTACACCTTC